A single sample gave rise to the 29 T cell receptor beta chains below, sequenced in a study of OX40 agonist ivuxolimab in advanced cancers. Sequencing was performed with immunoSEQ multiplex PCR; in TCRdb, only in-frame clones are kept and a portion is missing. The sample consists of over 45,000 clones, roughly four fifths of them appearing once. The sample in question was CD4+ or CD8+ T cells sorted from blood, obtained in a trial of the OX40 agonist ivuxolimab. Every receptor here comes from an adult with an advanced solid tumor such as melanoma, head and neck, liver or kidney cancer.

This clone was picked up one time. The chain combines TRBV6-1 with TRBJ1-2; D perhaps matches TRBD1 (5 bases). The CDR3 has 14 amino acids. Germline CDR1 and CDR2: MNHNS and SASEGT. V lost 1 base and J 4 bases, leaving 10 bases between the germline ends. The CDR3 sequence is CASSEGWGPYGYTF. CDR3 nucleotide sequence: TGTGCCAGCAGTGAAGGATGGGGCCCCTATGGCTACACCTTC.

The chain recombines TRBV7-9 with TRBJ2-3; D gene uncertain. Germline loops: CDR1 SEHNR, CDR2 FQNEAQ (reference sequence). The length of the CDR3 is 14 residues. V was clipped by 5 bases and J by 1 base, with 10 bases between them. The chain's CDR3 is CASSPLFGTDTQYF. The CDR3 bases are TGTGCCAGCAGCCCGCTATTTGGCACAGATACGCAGTATTTT. The full variable domain, completed using reference TRBV7-9 and TRBJ2-3, is DTGVSQNPRHKITKRGQNVTFRCDPISEHNRLYWYRQTLGQGPEFLTYFQNEAQLEKSRLLSDRFSAERPKGSFSTLEIQRTEQGDSAMYLCASSPLFGTDTQYFGPGTRLTVL.

The chain has TRBV15 and TRBJ1-6; 9 bases are shared with TRBD1. Germline CDR1 is LNHNV and CDR2 is YYDKDF (reference sequence). The CDR3 spans 13 residues. V was clipped by 11 bases and J by 8 bases; unmatched bases: 7. The CDR3 bases are TGTGCCTCGGGACGGGACAGGGATTCACCCCTCCACTTT. Encoded protein: CASGRDRDSPLHF.

The chain joins TRBV6-5 to TRBJ2-5; 7 bases align to TRBD2. Germline loops: CDR1 MNHEY, CDR2 SVGAGI. The V segment lost 6 bases and the J segment 4 bases; nucleotides outside the gene matches: 11. CDR3 length: 15 amino acids. In DNA, the CDR3 is TGTGCCAGCAGATCCACGGGGGGTCTCGCAGAGACCCAGTACTTC. The encoded protein is CASRSTGGLAETQYF.

The V gene is TRBV5-1, the J gene TRBJ1-2, with a possible D match to TRBD1 (5 bases). The length of the CDR3 is 14 residues. The germline V and J ends were trimmed by 4 bases and 8 bases, with 18 bases remaining between them. The germline V gene encodes CDR1 SGHRS and CDR2 YFSETQ. CDR3 residues: CASSPSGGEGGYTF. CDR3 coding DNA: TGCGCCAGCAGCCCATCGGGGGGGGAAGGAGGCTACACCTTC.

V gene TRBV7-9 combines with J gene TRBJ2-7; 9 bases are a match to TRBD2. Per the germline V gene, CDR1 is SEHNR and CDR2 is FQNEAQ (reference sequence). The CDR3 has 14 amino acids. The trim removed 3 bases at V and 4 bases at J, leaving 4 bases unmatched. The CDR3 reads CASSFRLAEYEQYF. The CDR3 DNA sequence: TGTGCCAGCAGCTTTCGACTAGCGGAATACGAGCAGTACTTC.

This clone appeared a single time. The rearrangement links TRBV28 to TRBJ1-1, with D hard to call. The CDR3 is 11 amino acids. Germline V gene data show CDR1 as MDHEN and CDR2 as SYDVKM. The V end lost 5 bases, the J end lost 6 bases, and 7 bases lay between the germline ends. The CDR3 DNA sequence: TGTGCCAGCAGTACCCAGCCTGAAGCTTTCTTT. Protein product: CASSTQPEAFF.

The chain employs TRBV21-1 and TRBJ2-4; TRBD1 is the table's D call, not checked against the DNA. TRBV21-1 is a pseudogene segment. CDR3 length: 13 amino acids. For the CDR3, the DNA is TGTGCCAGCAATACAGGGGGCAAAAACATTCAGTACTTC. Its protein is CASNTGGKNIQYF.

The V call is TRBV9, the J call TRBJ2-2; tentatively, D is TRBD1 (5 bases). Germline assignment: CDR1 SGDLS and CDR2 YYNGEE. Trimming removed 4 bases at V and 4 bases at J, with 8 bases between. CDR3 length equals 13 residues. DNA for the CDR3: TGTGCCAGCAGCCGCGACAGCACCGGGGAGCTGTTTTTT. As protein: CASSRDSTGELFF.

The chain joins TRBV29-1 to TRBJ2-1; 7 bases are shared with TRBD2. CDR3 length equals 12 residues. From germline, CDR1 is SQVTM and CDR2 ANQGSEA. Trimming removed 4 bases from V and 9 bases from J; junction bases left unmatched: 6. The CDR3 sequence is CSVVPSGIEQFF. The CDR3 bases are TGCAGCGTTGTCCCCAGCGGGATTGAGCAGTTCTTC.

The chain uses TRBV10-2 and TRBJ1-6; possibly TRBD1 for D (6 bases). The V end was cut by 5 bases, the J end by 8 bases, with 13 bases between. Germline V lookup: CDR1 WSHSY, CDR2 SAAADI. This CDR3 is 14 amino acids long. The CDR3 here is CASSLDRTDSPLHF. The DNA of the CDR3 is TGCGCCAGCAGTCTGGACAGAACCGATTCACCCCTCCACTTT.

This clone was found a few times. The J gene is TRBJ2-5, the V gene TRBV7-2; D possibly corresponds to TRBD1 (5 bases). The germline V gene has CDR1 SGHTA and CDR2 FQGNSA. The CDR3 runs to 14 residues. Trimming left V 3 bases short and J 2 bases short, with 10 bases between. Here the CDR3 DNA reads TGTGCCAGCAGCTTCAGGGTAGGGCAAGAGACCCAGTACTTC. Encoded protein: CASSFRVGQETQYF. Supplemented by reference TRBV7-2 and TRBJ2-5, the full variable domain reads GAGVSQSPSNKVTEKGKDVELRCDPISGHTALYWYRQSLGQGLEFLIYFQGNSAPDKSGLPSDRFSAERTGGSVSTLTIQRTQQEDSAVYLCASSFRVGQETQYFGPGTRLLVL.

The rearrangement links TRBV6-1 to TRBJ1-5; D is perhaps TRBD1 (5 bases). The CDR3 extends over 15 amino acids. The V end was cut by 0 bases, the J end by 7 bases, with 13 bases between. Germline V lookup: CDR1 MNHNS, CDR2 SASEGT. The CDR3 here is CASSEAKGVYQPQHF. The CDR3 region has the DNA TGTGCCAGCAGTGAAGCGAAAGGGGTCTACCAGCCCCAGCATTTT.

In DNA, the CDR3 is TGTGCCAGCAGCGTCGGGACTAGCGGGGTACAGGATACGCAGTATTTT. Translation: CASSVGTSGVQDTQYF. The chain links TRBV9 to TRBJ2-3; 13 positions match TRBD2. Germline values: CDR1 SGDLS, CDR2 YYNGEE. The CDR3 length is 16 residues. Trimming cost V 2 bases and J 6 bases; bases outside gene matches: 6.

The chain links TRBV4-2 to TRBJ1-3; 9 nucleotides agree with TRBD1. Losses at the gene ends were 3 bases for V and 9 bases for J; bases not matched to a gene: 3. The germline CDR1 and CDR2 sequences are LGHNA and YNFKEQ. The CDR3 is made up of 13 amino acids. The CDR3 coding sequence is TGTGCCAGCAGCCAGGGGACAGGGACCACCATATATTTT. Its protein is CASSQGTGTTIYF.

The V and J genes are TRBV28 and TRBJ2-7; TRBD1 agrees at 10 bases. CDR3 length: 16 residues. The V gene's germline CDR1 is MDHEN and CDR2 SYDVKM. The ends lost 2 bases at V and 0 bases at J; junction bases unmatched: 4. CDR3 amino acids: CASSLGDRGLSYEQYF. CDR3 DNA sequence: TGTGCCAGCAGTTTAGGGGACAGGGGCCTCTCCTACGAGCAGTACTTC.

Concerning this clone: Distinct nucleotide sequences in the sample also encode this CDR3. The rearrangement links TRBV10-3 to TRBJ2-3; a possible D gene is TRBD2 (5 bases). The CDR3 spans 13 residues. V lost 7 bases, J lost 1 base, and 9 bases lay in between. Germline V gene lookup returns CDR1 ENHRY and CDR2 SYGVKD. CDR3 in amino acids: CAIMRAGTDTQYF. CDR3 DNA sequence: TGTGCCATCATGCGGGCAGGCACAGATACGCAGTATTTT.

With regard to this clone: Other nucleotide sequences in the sample specify the same CDR3. The V call is TRBV19, the J call TRBJ1-2; D is ambiguous. There are 12 residues in the CDR3. The germline V gene encodes CDR1 LNHDA and CDR2 SQIVND (reference sequence). V was cut by 5 bases and J by 4 bases, with 8 bases left in between. CDR3 residues: CASSGRLYGYTF. Written as DNA, the CDR3 is TGTGCCAGTAGTGGGAGACTCTATGGCTACACCTTC. Filled out from reference TRBV19 and TRBJ1-2, the complete variable domain reads DGGITQSPKYLFRKEGQNVTLSCEQNLNHDAMYWYRQDPGQGLRLIYYSQIVNDFQKGDIAEGYSVSREKKESFPLTVTSAQKNPTAFYLCASSGRLYGYTFGSGTRLTVV.

The gene calls are TRBV19 and TRBJ2-5; D perhaps matches TRBD2 (5 bases). In germline, CDR1 is LNHDA, CDR2 SQIVND (reference sequence). The CDR3 is 14 amino acids. V lost 4 bases, J lost 3 bases, and 12 bases lay in between. The CDR3 sequence is CASSTAGVEETQYF. CDR3 DNA sequence: TGTGCCAGTAGTACCGCCGGGGTGGAAGAGACCCAGTACTTC.

This chain uses TRBV5-1 with TRBJ1-1, with D possibly being TRBD1 (5 bases). The CDR3 has 14 residues. The germline gives CDR1 SGHRS, CDR2 YFSETQ. The V end lost 1 base, the J end lost 3 bases, and 10 bases lay between the germline ends. Here the CDR3 reads CASSLTGRDTEAFF. The CDR3 DNA sequence: TGCGCCAGCAGCTTGACGGGCAGGGACACTGAAGCTTTCTTT. The full variable domain, rest sourced from reference TRBV5-1 and TRBJ1-1, is KAGVTQTPRYLIKTRGQQVTLSCSPISGHRSVSWYQQTPGQGLQFLFEYFSETQRNKGNFPGRFSGRQFSNSRSEMNVSTLELGDSALYLCASSLTGRDTEAFFGQGTRLTVV.

J is TRBJ2-5 and V is TRBV27, with 9 bases that match TRBD2. CDR1 is MNHEY and CDR2 is SMNVEV in the germline V gene (reference sequence). The CDR3 contains 15 residues. Trimming cost V 7 bases and J 4 bases; bases outside gene matches: 10. The CDR3 DNA reads as TGTGCCAGCAACCGGCGGGGGGGCATTTCAGAGACCCAGTACTTC. It translates to CASNRRGGISETQYF.

The V call is TRBV18, the J call TRBJ2-7, with D perhaps given as TRBD1 or TRBD2 (5 bases each). V was trimmed by 4 bases and J by 4 bases, leaving 14 bases between them. The germline V gene has CDR1 KGHSH and CDR2 LQKENI. The CDR3 is 14 amino acids. The CDR3 DNA reads as TGTGCCAGCTCACGGCCGGGGCTAGGGTACGAGCAGTACTTC. This encodes CASSRPGLGYEQYF.

V is TRBV11-3 and J is TRBJ2-1; no reliable D call. The CDR3 has 13 amino acids. V was pared by 3 bases and J by 10 bases, with 13 bases between. CDR1 is SGHNT and CDR2 is YENEEA in the germline V gene. This CDR3 is CASSFLSAGEQFF. The CDR3 nucleotides read TGTGCCAGCAGCTTCCTTTCGGCCGGAGAGCAGTTCTTC.

The genes are TRBV10-3 and TRBJ2-2; 9 positions agree with TRBD1. The length of the CDR3 is 16 residues. Germline lookup yields CDR1 ENHRY and CDR2 SYGVKD. With 3 bases clipped from V and 1 base from J, the junction kept 3 bases outside the gene matches. CDR3 loop: CAISEVGQGNTGELFF. In DNA, the CDR3 is TGTGCCATCAGTGAAGTGGGACAGGGGAACACCGGGGAGCTGTTTTTT.

V is TRBV10-3 and J is TRBJ2-7; maybe TRBD2 (5 bases). The V end lost 6 bases, the J end lost 6 bases, and 15 bases lay between the germline ends. The CDR3 runs to 13 residues. CDR1 ENHRY and CDR2 SYGVKD come from the germline V gene. The DNA of the CDR3 is TGTGCCATCAGCGGGGTGGGCGGTGCCGAGCAGTACTTC. Residues: CAISGVGGAEQYF.

The V and J genes are TRBV5-1 and TRBJ2-3; no clear D gene. Germline V gene lookup returns CDR1 SGHRS and CDR2 YFSETQ. Trimming cost V 1 base and J 0 bases, with 9 bases left between them. The CDR3 contains 15 residues. DNA for the CDR3: TGCGCCAGCAGCTTGTGGACGGCTAGCACAGATACGCAGTATTTT. Its translation: CASSLWTASTDTQYF.

CDR3 protein: CASSLAGGGKETQYF. CDR3 nucleotides: TGTGCCAGCAGCTTGGCGGGCGGGGGTAAAGAGACCCAGTACTTC. The rearrangement links TRBV5-4 to TRBJ2-5; 7 positions agree with TRBD2. The CDR3 consists of 15 residues. In germline, CDR1 is SGHNT, CDR2 YYREEE (reference sequence). After removal of 0 bases from V and 3 bases from J, the junction contained 5 bases not matched to a gene.

The chain joins TRBV9 to TRBJ1-4; D not certain. The CDR3 extends over 15 amino acids. Deletions cut 0 bases from V and 7 bases from J, with 13 bases between. CDR1 and CDR2 (germline): SGDLS, YYNGEE. The CDR3 bases are TGTGCCAGCAGCGTAGGGCCAGGAAACTTTGAAAAACTGTTTTTT. This sequence encodes CASSVGPGNFEKLFF. The entire variable domain, with the rest obtained from reference TRBV9 and TRBJ1-4, is as follows: DSGVTQTPKHLITATGQRVTLRCSPRSGDLSVYWYQQSLDQGLQFLIQYYNGEERAKGNILERFSAQQFPDLHSELNLSSLELGDSALYFCASSVGPGNFEKLFFGSGTQLSVL.

This clone was counted a few times. This chain joins TRBV7-9 and TRBJ1-5; 8 nucleotides line up with TRBD1. The ends lost 1 base at V and 6 bases at J; junction bases unmatched: 2. Per germline, CDR1 SEHNR and CDR2 FQNEAQ (reference sequence). CDR3 length equals 14 residues. This CDR3 reads CASSLDTGGQPQHF. The CDR3 DNA reads TGTGCCAGCAGCTTAGACACAGGGGGTCAGCCCCAGCATTTT.